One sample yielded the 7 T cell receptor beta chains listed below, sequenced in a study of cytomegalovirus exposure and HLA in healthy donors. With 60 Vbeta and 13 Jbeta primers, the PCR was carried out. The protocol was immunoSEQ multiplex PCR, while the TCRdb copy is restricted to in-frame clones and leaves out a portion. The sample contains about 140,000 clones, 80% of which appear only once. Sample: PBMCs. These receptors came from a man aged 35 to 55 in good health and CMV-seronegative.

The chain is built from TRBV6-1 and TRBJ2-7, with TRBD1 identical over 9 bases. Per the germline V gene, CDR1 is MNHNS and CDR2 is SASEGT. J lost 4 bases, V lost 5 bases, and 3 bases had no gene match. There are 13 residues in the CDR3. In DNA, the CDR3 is TGTGCCAGCAGTTGGGACAGGGCATACGAGCAGTACTTC. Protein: CASSWDRAYEQYF.

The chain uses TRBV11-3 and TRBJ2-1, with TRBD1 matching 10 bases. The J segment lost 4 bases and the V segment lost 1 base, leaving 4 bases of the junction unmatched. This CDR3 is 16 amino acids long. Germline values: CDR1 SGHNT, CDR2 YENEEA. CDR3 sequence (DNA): TGTGCCAGCAGCTTAGTGGGACAGGGGAGGTACAATGAGCAGTTCTTC. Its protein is CASSLVGQGRYNEQFF.

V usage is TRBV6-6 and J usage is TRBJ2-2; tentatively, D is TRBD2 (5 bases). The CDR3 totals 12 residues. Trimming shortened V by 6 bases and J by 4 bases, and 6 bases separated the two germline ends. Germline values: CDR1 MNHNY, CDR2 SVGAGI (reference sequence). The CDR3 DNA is TGTGCCAGCAGGACTACCACCGGGGAGCTGTTTTTT. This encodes CASRTTTGELFF.

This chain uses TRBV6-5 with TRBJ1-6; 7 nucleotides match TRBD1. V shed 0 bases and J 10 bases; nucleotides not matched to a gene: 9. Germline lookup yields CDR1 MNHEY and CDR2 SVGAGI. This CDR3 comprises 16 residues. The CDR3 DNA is TGTGCCAGCAGTTACTCCTCGCAGGGGGGTCGATCACCCCTCCACTTT. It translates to CASSYSSQGGRSPLHF.

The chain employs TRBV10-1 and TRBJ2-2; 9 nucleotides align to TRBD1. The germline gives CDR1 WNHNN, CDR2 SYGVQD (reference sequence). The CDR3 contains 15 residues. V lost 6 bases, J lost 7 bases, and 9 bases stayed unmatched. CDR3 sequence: CASRPGQGEGGELFF. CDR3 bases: TGCGCCAGCAGGCCGGGACAGGGAGAGGGCGGGGAGCTGTTTTTT.

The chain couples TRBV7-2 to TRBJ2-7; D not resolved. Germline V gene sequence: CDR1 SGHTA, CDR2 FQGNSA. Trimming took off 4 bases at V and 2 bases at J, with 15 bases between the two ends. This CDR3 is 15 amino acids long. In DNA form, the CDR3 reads TGTGCCAGCAGCTCCATATCCGGAGAGACCTACGAGCAGTACTTC. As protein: CASSSISGETYEQYF.

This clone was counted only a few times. The CDR3 nucleotides are TGTGCCAGCAGCACTCACCTTAGGGGCGCAAGGGCAGGCCACGAGCAGTACTTC. Protein product: CASSTHLRGARAGHEQYF. V usage is TRBV7-9 and J usage is TRBJ2-7; tentatively, D is TRBD1 (5 bases). V lost 5 bases and J lost 5, with 28 bases in between. Germline CDR1 SEHNR, CDR2 FQNEAQ (reference sequence). CDR3 length: 18 amino acids.